The rows below give T cell receptor beta chains drawn from one sample of a study of CD8+ T cells in alopecia areata. Generated by immunoSEQ multiplex PCR, the TCRdb table keeps only in-frame clones and is missing some. Counted here are under 150,000 clones, 82% occurring once; the ten biggest clones make up approximately 25%. Here the sequenced sample was CD8+ T cells sorted from blood, taken at week 4, from a patient treated with tofacitinib. The receptors come from a human donor with alopecia areata. CDR3s include the opening cysteine and the closing phenylalanine or tryptophan. The D gene is left open where the match is weak. Not every row has a clone size; where given, it reads once, few, many or a size class.

d_gene,v_gene,j_gene,abundance,CDR3aa,CDR3nt
NA,TRBV2,TRBJ2-5,NA,CASSEPLGYQETQYF,TGTGCCAGCAGTGAACCCCTAGGGTACCAAGAGACCCAGTACTTC
TRBD1,TRBV7-8,TRBJ2-6,NA,CASSGQAEAGANVLTF,TGTGCCAGCAGCGGACAGGCGGAAGCTGGGGCCAACGTCCTGACTTTC
NA,TRBV1,TRBJ1-5,NA,CTSSQDLHASLYSNQPQHF,TGCACCAGCAGCCAAGATCTTCACGCCAGCCTTTATAGCAATCAGCCCCAGCATTTT
NA,TRBV6-5,TRBJ2-7,few,CASSYGRADEQYF,TGTGCCAGCAGTTACGGCAGGGCGGACGAGCAGTACTTC
NA,TRBV5-4,TRBJ2-3,NA,CASLGPPTDTQYF,TGTGCCAGCCTTGGCCCCCCGACAGATACGCAGTATTTT
NA,TRBV5-1,TRBJ1-1,NA,CASSSGLVDTEAFF,TGCGCCAGCAGCTCAGGACTGGTTGACACTGAAGCTTTCTTT
NA,TRBV7-2,TRBJ2-7,few,CASSLEGPYEQYF,TGTGCCAGCAGCTTGGAAGGGCCCTACGAGCAGTACTTC
NA,TRBV29-1,TRBJ2-2,NA,CSVAMARGELFF,TGCAGCGTTGCCATGGCTCGCGGGGAGCTGTTTTTT
NA,TRBV6-5,TRBJ2-7,NA,CASTTSVGSYEQYF,TGTGCCAGCACCACCTCCGTGGGCTCCTACGAGCAGTACTTC
NA,TRBV29-1,TRBJ2-7,few,CSAAGLRYEQYF,TGCAGCGCTGCGGGGTTGCGCTACGAGCAGTACTTC
NA,TRBV2,TRBJ2-7,NA,CASRPGGNFDEQYF,TGTGCCAGCAGGCCCGGTGGTAATTTCGACGAGCAGTACTTC
TRBD2,TRBV2,TRBJ2-3,few,CASSVLPGGTDTQYF,TGTGCCAGCAGTGTTTTGCCGGGGGGTACAGATACGCAGTATTTT
NA,TRBV29-1,TRBJ2-2,NA,CSVEPGAGELFF,TGCAGCGTTGAACCGGGAGCGGGGGAGCTGTTTTTT
NA,TRBV6-5,TRBJ2-7,NA,CASSQNLGYEQYF,TGTGCCAGCAGCCAAAACCTAGGGTACGAGCAGTACTTC
NA,TRBV7-2,TRBJ1-6,NA,CASSLIGNSPLHF,TGTGCCAGCAGCTTAATTGGGAATTCACCCCTCCACTTT
NA,TRBV4-3,TRBJ2-4,NA,CASSQARGPNIQYF,TGCGCCAGCAGCCAGGCCCGGGGGCCAAACATTCAGTACTTC
NA,TRBV7-2,TRBJ2-3,NA,CASTKWPRGTDTQYF,TGTGCCAGCACGAAATGGCCTAGGGGCACAGATACGCAGTATTTT
TRBD1,TRBV13,TRBJ2-7,NA,CASSFGQAYEQYF,TGTGCCAGCAGCTTCGGACAGGCCTACGAGCAGTACTTC
NA,TRBV4-1,TRBJ2-3,NA,CASSDIAVPKQYF,TGCGCCAGCAGCGACATAGCGGTGCCGAAGCAGTATTTT
NA,TRBV7-6,TRBJ2-3,NA,CASSFGGGLTDTQYF,TGTGCCAGCAGCTTCGGGGGAGGCCTCACAGATACGCAGTATTTT
NA,TRBV9,TRBJ1-1,NA,CASSLGGGTEAFF,TGTGCCAGCTCACTAGGGGGAGGGACTGAAGCTTTCTTT
TRBD2,TRBV6-5,TRBJ2-2,NA,CASSPAGANTGELFF,TGTGCCAGCAGTCCAGCGGGGGCGAACACCGGGGAGCTGTTTTTT
NA,TRBV7-9,TRBJ2-3,NA,CASSFRTEKMTDTQYF,TGTGCCAGCAGCTTCCGGACAGAAAAAATGACAGATACGCAGTATTTT
NA,TRBV7-9,TRBJ1-1,NA,CASSSGPNTEAFF,TGTGCCAGCAGTTCGGGCCCGAACACTGAAGCTTTCTTT
NA,TRBV5-6,TRBJ1-6,NA,CASSLAADYNSPLHF,TGTGCCAGCAGCTTGGCTGCGGATTATAATTCACCCCTCCACTTT
NA,TRBV6-5,TRBJ2-7,once,CASSDTYEQYF,TGTGCCAGCAGTGATACCTACGAGCAGTACTTC
TRBD1,TRBV11-1,TRBJ2-7,NA,CASSSAGTGFYEQYF,TGTGCCAGCAGCTCGGCCGGGACAGGGTTCTACGAGCAGTACTTC
NA,TRBV6-1,TRBJ2-7,NA,CASTPPIGAYEQYF,TGTGCCAGCACCCCGCCGATCGGAGCCTACGAGCAGTACTTC
TRBD2,TRBV7-8,TRBJ2-7,NA,CASSLARGGQFPYEQYF,TGTGCCAGCAGCTTAGCGCGGGGGGGACAGTTCCCCTACGAGCAGTACTTC
NA,TRBV7-2,TRBJ2-7,NA,CASSSLAGSEQYF,TGTGCCAGCAGCTCCCTCGCAGGAAGCGAGCAGTACTTC
TRBD2,TRBV13,TRBJ2-7,NA,CASSSGLAVYEQYF,TGTGCCAGCAGCTCGGGACTAGCGGTCTACGAGCAGTACTTC
NA,TRBV5-4,TRBJ2-1,NA,CASSDERYEQFF,TGTGCCAGCAGCGATGAACGGTATGAGCAGTTCTTC
NA,TRBV6-6,TRBJ2-7,NA,CATWGGIYEQYF,TGTGCCACCTGGGGGGGCATCTACGAGCAGTACTTC